Following are 18 T cell receptor beta chains from one sample sequenced in a study of T cells after yellow fever vaccination. TCRdb passed the 5' RACE reads through MiXCR, listing each CDR3 protein once. The table lists more than 30,000 distinct CDR3 sequences, 6% to 8.5% of them singletons. The source was PBMCs, either bulk or a sorted T-cell subset (CD4+, CD8+, memory, or dextramer-sorted; not recorded which), collected on the day of the first yellow fever vaccination. These receptors originate from a man aged 18 to 35 who received the YFV17D yellow fever vaccine.

The V and J genes are TRBV5-4 and TRBJ2-7; D remains ambiguous. This CDR3 has 14 amino acids. Trimming stripped 7 bases from V and 0 bases from J, with 14 bases between. Germline-derived CDR1 and CDR2 are SGHNT and YYREEE (reference sequence). In DNA form, the CDR3 reads TGTGCCAGCCGCCAGGACCAACTCTCCTACGAGCAGTACGTC. Translation: CASRQDQLSYEQYV.

V and J are TRBV20-1 and TRBJ2-3; D is ambiguous. V lost 3 bases to trimming and J lost 7 bases, with 14 bases between them. The CDR3 is 13 amino acids. In germline, CDR1 is DFQATT, CDR2 SNEGSKA (reference sequence). CDR3 DNA: TGCAGTGCTAGTAGTATGGCTACAAATACGCAGTATTTT. It is translated as CSASSMATNTQYF.

This clonotype was seen at least ten times. This CDR3 reads CATSYRGSTDTQYF. In DNA form, the CDR3 reads TGTGCCACCAGTTATCGGGGGAGCACAGATACGCAGTATTTT. The chain has TRBV24-1 and TRBJ2-3; TRBD2 might be the D (6 bases). The CDR3 spans 14 residues. From germline, CDR1 is KGHDR and CDR2 SFDVKD. V lost 6 bases and J lost 0, with 9 bases in between.

This clonotype has at least ten counts. The J gene is TRBJ1-4, the V gene TRBV13; the D gene is possibly TRBD1 (5 bases). V was cut by 5 bases and J by 4 bases, with 11 bases left in between. The CDR3 has 14 amino acids. Germline V CDR1 and CDR2: PRHDT, FYEKMQ (reference sequence). The CDR3 DNA reads TGTGCCAGCAGCCCCGGACACTATAATGAAAAACTGTTTTTT. It specifies CASSPGHYNEKLFF.

The table lists this clonotype with many counts. The chain employs TRBV20-1 and TRBJ2-3; D is uncertain. CDR3 length: 11 residues. With 2 bases removed from V and 8 bases from J, the gap between germline ends came to 8 bases. Germline lookup yields CDR1 DFQATT and CDR2 SNEGSKA (reference sequence). The CDR3 protein is CSARKSGTQYF. CDR3 in DNA: TGCAGTGCTAGAAAGTCGGGTACGCAGTATTTT.

This clonotype was recorded many times. This chain links TRBV18 with TRBJ1-4; D not resolved. Trimming cost V 2 bases and J 4 bases, with 8 bases left between them. The CDR3 length is 14 residues. Germline lookup yields CDR1 KGHSH and CDR2 LQKENI. CDR3: CASSPSVLNEKLFF. The CDR3 DNA sequence: TGTGCCAGCTCACCATCAGTCCTTAATGAAAAACTGTTTTTT.

This clonotype was observed at least ten times. The chain links TRBV4-3 to TRBJ2-7, with 9 bases that match TRBD2. Losses at the gene ends were 1 base for V and 3 bases for J; bases not matched to a gene: 4. Germline V gives CDR1 LGHNA, CDR2 YSLEER. The CDR3 runs 15 residues. The CDR3 nucleotides read TGCGCCAGCAGCCAAGTTAGCGGGGGCGTCTACGAGCAGTACTTC. It translates to CASSQVSGGVYEQYF.

This chain connects TRBV29-1 to TRBJ1-5, with 9 bases aligning to TRBD1. This CDR3 region has 14 residues. The junction had 9 bases not matched to a gene; V was cut back by 7 bases and J by 5 bases. From germline, CDR1 is SQVTM and CDR2 ANQGSEA. CDR3 sequence: CSATDGQGHQPQHF. CDR3 bases: TGCAGCGCGACGGACGGACAGGGGCATCAGCCCCAGCATTTT.

At least ten counts were recorded for this clonotype. V usage is TRBV20-1 and J usage is TRBJ1-2, with D uncertain. V was cut by 8 bases and J by 8 bases, with 24 bases left in between. The CDR3 is made up of 14 amino acids. CDR1 and CDR2 (germline): DFQATT, SNEGSKA (reference sequence). The CDR3 nucleotides are TGCAGTTCAGAACTTGGACCCGGTTTTAGGGGCTACACCTTC. As protein: CSSELGPGFRGYTF.

This clonotype was seen repeatedly, ten times or more. The chain uses TRBV19 and TRBJ2-3; D gene uncertain. CDR1 and CDR2 from the germline V gene are LNHDA and SQIVND (reference sequence). The CDR3 consists of 13 residues. Trimming took 3 bases from V and 1 from J, leaving 5 bases between them. CDR3 region: CASSIARTDTQYF. Written as DNA, the CDR3 is TGTGCCAGTAGTATCGCCCGCACAGATACGCAGTATTTT.

This clonotype has ten or more counts. The rearrangement uses TRBV5-1 and TRBJ2-3; TRBD2 matches 10 bases. Trimming took 0 bases from V and 4 from J; bases not matched to a gene: 5. The CDR3 has 16 amino acids. CDR1 SGHRS and CDR2 YFSETQ come from the germline V gene. In DNA, the CDR3 is TGCGCCAGCAGCTTGGATAGCGGGGGGAATGCAGATACGCAGTATTTT. The encoded protein is CASSLDSGGNADTQYF.

The sample holds many counts of this clonotype. J is TRBJ2-1 and V is TRBV11-3; 7 nucleotides match TRBD2. Germline-derived CDR1 and CDR2 are SGHNT and YENEEA. J gave up 5 bases and V 5 bases, and 3 bases lay outside the gene matches. This CDR3 contains 13 residues. CDR3 protein: CASSRGLNNEQFF. In DNA, the CDR3 is TGTGCCAGCAGCCGGGGACTAAACAATGAGCAGTTCTTC. Supplemented by reference TRBV11-3 and TRBJ2-1, the full variable domain reads EAGVVQSPRYKIIEKKQPVAFWCNPISGHNTLYWYLQNLGQGPELLIRYENEEAVDDSQLPKDRFSAERLKGVDSTLKIQPAELGDSAVYLCASSRGLNNEQFFGPGTRLTVL.

This clonotype was detected ten times or more. The chain has TRBV4-3 and TRBJ1-3, with no clear D. The CDR3 covers 12 residues. Germline lookup yields CDR1 LGHNA and CDR2 YSLEER. V shed 1 base and J shed 2 bases, with 0 bases lying between them. CDR3 in amino acids: CASSQAGNTIYF. The CDR3 nucleotides read TGCGCCAGCAGCCAAGCTGGAAACACCATATATTTT.

This clonotype appeared many times. The chain links TRBV7-2 to TRBJ2-3; D uncertain. The V and J ends lost 5 bases and 4 bases respectively, with 10 bases between them. This CDR3 is built from 13 residues. The germline V gene has CDR1 SGHTA and CDR2 FQGNSA. The DNA of the CDR3 is TGTGCCAGCAGCGTAATAATCTCAGATACGCAGTATTTT. Its protein is CASSVIISDTQYF. Based on the CDR3 plus reference TRBV7-2 and TRBJ2-3, the full variable domain is GAGVSQSPSNKVTEKGKDVELRCDPISGHTALYWYRQSLGQGLEFLIYFQGNSAPDKSGLPSDRFSAERTGGSVSTLTIQRTQQEDSAVYLCASSVIISDTQYFGPGTRLTVL.

The rearrangement joins TRBV5-4 to TRBJ2-7; D gene uncertain. The CDR3 has 13 residues. The germline V gene encodes CDR1 SGHNT and CDR2 YYREEE (reference sequence). V shed 4 bases and J shed 0 bases, with 8 bases lying between them. The CDR3 nucleotides read TGTGCCAGCAGCGATGATATCTCCTACGAGCAGTACTTC. Protein sequence: CASSDDISYEQYF.

This clonotype was seen at least ten times. The rearrangement joins TRBV7-2 to TRBJ2-7; tentative D call: TRBD1 (5 bases). V gave up 5 bases and J gave up 5 bases, with 13 bases separating them. CDR1 is SGHTA and CDR2 is FQGNSA in the germline V gene. The CDR3 spans 13 residues. The CDR3 spells CASSLNRIHEQYF. In nucleotides, the CDR3 is TGTGCCAGCAGCCTAAACAGGATCCACGAGCAGTACTTC.

Ten or more counts support this clonotype. The gene calls are TRBV28 and TRBJ1-2, with TRBD1 matching 8 bases. Unmatched junction bases numbered 5, after V lost 1 base and J lost 7 bases. Germline values: CDR1 MDHEN, CDR2 SYDVKM. This CDR3 has 14 residues. CDR3 loop: CASSLSAGGFGYTF. In DNA, the CDR3 is TGTGCCAGCAGTTTATCGGCAGGGGGCTTTGGCTACACCTTC.

The sample holds many counts of this clonotype. The chain recombines TRBV12-3 or TRBV12-4 with TRBJ2-5; D ambiguous. The CDR3 has 12 amino acids. V was shortened by 2 bases and J by 3 bases, with 4 bases between the two germline ends. For the CDR3, the DNA is TGTGCCAGCAGTTTAATGGAAGAGACCCAGTACTTC. Protein: CASSLMEETQYF.